Included here is one TCR beta chain sequence, with context. The V gene end was trimmed by 0 bases and the J gene end by 11 bases; junction bases not matched to a gene: 9. CDR1 is MNHEY, CDR2 SMNVEV, per germline (reference sequence). CDR3 length equals 15 residues. These data originate in a study of blood T cell repertoires in COVID-19. About the research overall: The study drew acute and convalescent COVID-19 samples from the United States, Italy and Spain. The analysed material was cDNA or gDNA that came from T cells, B-cell-depleted T cells, or PBMCs.

In the original analysis: How many nucleated cells were present was estimated from reference gene primer amplification. Using immunoSEQ multiplex PCR, the repertoire was profiled, and TCRdb retains in-frame clones only, with some absent. The D gene and trimming were derived from the DNA, and the V and J assignments and clone size from that table. The sample has 25,000 to 35,000 clones; roughly 87% are singletons. The chain has TRBV27 and TRBJ1-4; 7 bases line up with TRBD1. The sequence came from a man aged 80 or over with acute or convalescent COVID-19. The material sequenced was peripheral blood. CDR3 sequence: CASSLSRAGGSKLFF. DNA of the CDR3: TGTGCCAGCAGTTTATCCCGGGCAGGGGGAAGCAAACTGTTTTTT.